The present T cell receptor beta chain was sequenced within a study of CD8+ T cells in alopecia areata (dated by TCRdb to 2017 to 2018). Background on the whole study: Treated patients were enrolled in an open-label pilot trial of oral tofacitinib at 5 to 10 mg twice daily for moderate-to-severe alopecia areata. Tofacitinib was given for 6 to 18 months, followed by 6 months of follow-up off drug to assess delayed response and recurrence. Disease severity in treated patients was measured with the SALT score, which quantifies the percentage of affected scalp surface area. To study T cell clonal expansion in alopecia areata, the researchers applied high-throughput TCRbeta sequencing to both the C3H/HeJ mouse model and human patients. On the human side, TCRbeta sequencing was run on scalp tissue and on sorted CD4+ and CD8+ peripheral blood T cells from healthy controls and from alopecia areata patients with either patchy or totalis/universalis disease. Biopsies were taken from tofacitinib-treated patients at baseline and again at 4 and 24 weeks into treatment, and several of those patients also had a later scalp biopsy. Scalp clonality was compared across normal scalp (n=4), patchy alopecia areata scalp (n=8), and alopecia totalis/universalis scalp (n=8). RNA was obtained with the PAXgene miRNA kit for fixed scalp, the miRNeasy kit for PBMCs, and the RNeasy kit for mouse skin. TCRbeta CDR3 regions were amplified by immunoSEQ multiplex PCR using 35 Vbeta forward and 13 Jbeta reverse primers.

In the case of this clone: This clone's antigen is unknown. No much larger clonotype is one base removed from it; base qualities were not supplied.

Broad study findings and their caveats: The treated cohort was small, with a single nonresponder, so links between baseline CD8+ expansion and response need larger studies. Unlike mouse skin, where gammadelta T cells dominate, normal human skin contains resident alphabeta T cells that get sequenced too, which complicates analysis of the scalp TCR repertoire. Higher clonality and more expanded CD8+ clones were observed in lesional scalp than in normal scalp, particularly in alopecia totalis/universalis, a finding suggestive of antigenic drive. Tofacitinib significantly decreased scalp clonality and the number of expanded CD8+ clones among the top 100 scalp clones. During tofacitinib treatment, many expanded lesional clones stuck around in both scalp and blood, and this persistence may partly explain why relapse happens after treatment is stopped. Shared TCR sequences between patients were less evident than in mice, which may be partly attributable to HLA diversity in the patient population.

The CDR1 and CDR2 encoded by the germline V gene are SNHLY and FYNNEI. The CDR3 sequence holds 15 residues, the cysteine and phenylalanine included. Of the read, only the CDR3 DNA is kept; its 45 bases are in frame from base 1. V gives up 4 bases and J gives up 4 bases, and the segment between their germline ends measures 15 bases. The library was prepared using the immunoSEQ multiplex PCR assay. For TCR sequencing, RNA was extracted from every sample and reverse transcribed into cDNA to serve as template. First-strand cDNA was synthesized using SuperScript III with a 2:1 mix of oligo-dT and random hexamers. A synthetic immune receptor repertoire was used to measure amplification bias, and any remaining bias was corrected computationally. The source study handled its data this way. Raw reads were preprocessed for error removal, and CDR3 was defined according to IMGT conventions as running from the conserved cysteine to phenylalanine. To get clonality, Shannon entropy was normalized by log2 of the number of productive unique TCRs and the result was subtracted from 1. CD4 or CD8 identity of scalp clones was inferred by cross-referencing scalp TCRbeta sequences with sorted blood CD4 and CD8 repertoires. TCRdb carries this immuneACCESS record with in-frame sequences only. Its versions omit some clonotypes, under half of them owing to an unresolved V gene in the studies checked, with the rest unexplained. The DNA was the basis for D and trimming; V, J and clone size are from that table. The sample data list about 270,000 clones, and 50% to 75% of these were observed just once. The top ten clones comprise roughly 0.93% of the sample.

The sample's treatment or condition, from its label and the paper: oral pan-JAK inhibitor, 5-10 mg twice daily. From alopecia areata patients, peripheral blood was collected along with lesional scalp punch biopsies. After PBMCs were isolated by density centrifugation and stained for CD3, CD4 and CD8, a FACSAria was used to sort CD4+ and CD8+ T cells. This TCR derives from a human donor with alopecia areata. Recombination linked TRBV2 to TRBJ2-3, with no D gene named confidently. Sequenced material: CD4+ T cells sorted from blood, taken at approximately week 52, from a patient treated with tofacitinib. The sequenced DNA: TGTGCCAGCAGTGCCTCCCTAGGTGATTCAGATACGCAGTATTTT. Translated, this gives CASSASLGDSDTQYF.